A selection of T cell receptor beta chains follows, all from one sample in a study of CD8 T cells in ankylosing spondylitis. Using its own MiXCR run on the 5' RACE reads, TCRdb lists one record per CDR3 protein. The sample has some 63,000 distinct CDR3 sequences, 6% to 8% seen once. Sequencing was carried out using synovial fluid, either unsorted or a sorted T cell fraction (not recorded which). These TCRs come from a male donor with ankylosing spondylitis. Each CDR3 is given with its conserved first and last residue. The D gene is left open where the match is weak. The size of a clone is reported for some rows only, either as once, few or many, or as a class for expanded clones.

v_gene	j_gene	d_gene	abundance	CDR3nt	CDR3aa
TRBV2	TRBJ2-1	TRBD2	many	TGTGCCAGCAGTGAAAGCCGGGAGGCTGGAAGTGAGCAGTTCTTC	CASSESREAGSEQFF
TRBV14	TRBJ1-1	-	-	TGTGCCAGCAGCCACAGGACCGCGCGGACTGAAGCTTTCTTT	CASSHRTARTEAFF
TRBV7-7	TRBJ2-3	TRBD2	many	TGTGCCAGCAGCCAAGAGGGAGGGAGCACAGATACGCAGTATTTT	CASSQEGGSTDTQYF
TRBV10-3	TRBJ2-1	-	many	TGTGCCATCAGCCGGGAGATTGACAATGAGCAGTTCTTC	CAISREIDNEQFF
TRBV20-1	TRBJ2-5	-	many	TGCAGTGCCGCAGGGCAGCGGGAAGAGACCCAGTACTTC	CSAAGQREETQYF
TRBV6-1	TRBJ2-7	-	few	TGTGCCAGCAGTGAAACAGGGAGGGCTCCCTACGAGCAGTACTTC	CASSETGRAPYEQYF
TRBV28	TRBJ2-7	-	many	TGTGCCAGCAGTTTAGTGGGCCCGGACTACGAGCAGTACTTC	CASSLVGPDYEQYF
TRBV7-2	TRBJ2-7	-	many	TGTGCCAGCAGCTTAGAGGGTAGGGGTATATACGAGCAGTACTTC	CASSLEGRGIYEQYF
TRBV5-1	TRBJ2-1	-	-	TGCGCCAGCAGCTTGATATCAACCGAATACAATGAGCAGTTCTTC	CASSLISTEYNEQFF
TRBV28	TRBJ2-1	-	few	TGTGCCAGCAGTGAATTCTATTCCAGGGTGGATACCAACAATGAGCAGTTCTTC	CASSEFYSRVDTNNEQFF
TRBV28	TRBJ2-5	-	few	TGTGCCAGCAGTCCGACCCGCCCGGAGACCCAGTACTTC	CASSPTRPETQYF
TRBV12-3/TRBV12-4	TRBJ1-3	-	few	TGTGCCAGCAGTTTAAGGGAATTAGTATCTGGAAACACCATATATTTT	CASSLRELVSGNTIYF
TRBV7-2	TRBJ1-2	TRBD1	many	TGTGCCAGCAGCCCCGGGACAGCCAATGGAGGCTACACCTTC	CASSPGTANGGYTF
TRBV11-2	TRBJ2-1	-	many	TGTGCCAGCAGCTTCCCCAGCGGGTTCAATGAGCAGTTCTTC	CASSFPSGFNEQFF
TRBV9	TRBJ2-2	TRBD1	-	TGTGCCAGCAGCATCACAGGGGTGGTCACCGGGGAGCTGTTTTTT	CASSITGVVTGELFF
TRBV28	TRBJ1-2	-	many	TGTGCCAGCAGTCTAGAAATCAGGGTTACAGGTGGCTACACCTTC	CASSLEIRVTGGYTF
TRBV10-3	TRBJ1-5	-	many	TGTGCCATCAGTGATCTTTCGGGGGTTCAGCCCCAGCATTTT	CAISDLSGVQPQHF
TRBV4-2	TRBJ2-7	-	many	TGTGCCAGCAGCCAAGAGCGAATCCACGAGCAGTACTTC	CASSQERIHEQYF
TRBV2	TRBJ1-2	-	many	TGTGCCAGCAGCGTCTCTAACTATGGCTACACCTTC	CASSVSNYGYTF
TRBV9	TRBJ2-3	TRBD2	many	TGTGCCAGCAGCGTGGGGGGGGACCTAATTGGAACAGATACGCAGTATTTT	CASSVGGDLIGTDTQYF
TRBV7-3	TRBJ2-2	-	few	TGTGCCAGCAGCTTAAGTCCCAGGGGCGGCGCCGGGGAGCTGTTTTTT	CASSLSPRGGAGELFF
TRBV5-1	TRBJ2-6	-	many	TGCGCCAGCAGCTTGAGCTCCGGGAGCTCTGGGGCCAACGTCCTGACTTTC	CASSLSSGSSGANVLTF
TRBV9	TRBJ2-5	-	-	TGTGCCAGCAGCGTCGGACCCATCCAAGAGACCCAGTACTTC	CASSVGPIQETQYF
TRBV6-1	TRBJ1-4	-	many	TGTGCCAGCACCGGATACGGGGGCAGAGGAGAAAAACTGTTTTTT	CASTGYGGRGEKLFF
TRBV5-1	TRBJ2-2	-	few	TGCGCCAGCAGCTTGGTCCCTAGCCGAAACACCGGGGAGCTGTTTTTT	CASSLVPSRNTGELFF
TRBV14	TRBJ2-2	-	-	TGTGCCAGCAGCCTAAGGGACCGATTCACCGGGGAGCTGTTTTTT	CASSLRDRFTGELFF
TRBV28	TRBJ2-7	-	-	TGTGCCAGCGGCCGGGACCGCCTCGGCGAGCAGTACTTC	CASGRDRLGEQYF
TRBV19	TRBJ2-3	-	-	TGTGCCAGTACCGATGAGCCCACAGATACGCAGTATTTT	CASTDEPTDTQYF
TRBV12-3/TRBV12-4	TRBJ1-2	TRBD1	-	TGTGCCAGCAGTTTCTCAGGGGGCTATGGCTACACCTTC	CASSFSGGYGYTF
TRBV2	TRBJ2-1	-	many	TGTGCCAGCAGTGTACAGGGAAGGACCCTATCCTACAATGAGCAGTTCTTC	CASSVQGRTLSYNEQFF
TRBV7-9	TRBJ2-7	TRBD2	many	TGCGCCAGCAAGACTAGCGGGAGCTACGAGCAGTACTTC	CASKTSGSYEQYF
TRBV2	TRBJ1-1	TRBD1	-	TGTGCCAGCGTTCGGACCGGGACAGTGGGTGAAGCTTTCTTT	CASVRTGTVGEAFF
TRBV28	TRBJ1-5	-	many	TGTGCCAGCAGTCCGCAGGCGGGATGGCAGCCCCAGCATTTT	CASSPQAGWQPQHF
TRBV5-1	TRBJ2-3	TRBD1	many	TGCGCCAGCAACCCGGGACAGGGGGTTGATACGCAGTATTTT	CASNPGQGVDTQYF
TRBV20-1	TRBJ2-3	TRBD1	-	TGCAGTGCTAGAGAAGGGACAGGGGTTCAGGATACGCAGTATTTT	CSAREGTGVQDTQYF
TRBV12-3/TRBV12-4	TRBJ1-1	-	many	TGTGCCAGCAGTTTAACCCAGGGGCCCACTGAAGCTTTCTTT	CASSLTQGPTEAFF
TRBV20-1	TRBJ2-2	-	many	TGCAGTGCACTTCGTCAGGGCCCCTCGAACACCGGGGAGCTGTTTTTT	CSALRQGPSNTGELFF
TRBV7-3	TRBJ2-5	-	-	TGTGCCAGCAGCTTAGATAACAGTCAAGAGACCCAGTACTTC	CASSLDNSQETQYF
TRBV2	TRBJ2-5	TRBD2	many	TGTGCCAGCAATCGACTAGCACCCCAAGAGACCCAGTACTTC	CASNRLAPQETQYF
TRBV12-3/TRBV12-4	TRBJ1-4	-	many	TGTGCCAGCAGTCCGCGTCCCCCGGTGGATGAAAAACTGTTTTTT	CASSPRPPVDEKLFF
TRBV5-4	TRBJ2-2	-	many	TGTGCCAGCAGCTTGGGTACAGGGTTATGGACCGGGGAGCTGTTTTTT	CASSLGTGLWTGELFF
TRBV18	TRBJ2-2	-	few	TGTGCCAGCTCACCATACTCTCGCAGGCTGGGCACCGGGGAGCTGTTTTTT	CASSPYSRRLGTGELFF
TRBV4-2	TRBJ1-2	-	-	TGTGCCAGCAGCCAGACGACGTCTTACTATGGCTACACCTTC	CASSQTTSYYGYTF
TRBV4-1	TRBJ2-1	TRBD1	medium-sized	TGCGCCAGCAGCCAAGATACCGGGACAGGGCTCGGGAGCTCCTACAATGAGCAGTTCTTC	CASSQDTGTGLGSSYNEQFF
TRBV28	TRBJ2-3	TRBD2	many	TGTGCCAGCAGTTTCCCTAGGGGGGTGACTAGCGGGAGAGTTGGAGATACGCAGTATTTT	CASSFPRGVTSGRVGDTQYF